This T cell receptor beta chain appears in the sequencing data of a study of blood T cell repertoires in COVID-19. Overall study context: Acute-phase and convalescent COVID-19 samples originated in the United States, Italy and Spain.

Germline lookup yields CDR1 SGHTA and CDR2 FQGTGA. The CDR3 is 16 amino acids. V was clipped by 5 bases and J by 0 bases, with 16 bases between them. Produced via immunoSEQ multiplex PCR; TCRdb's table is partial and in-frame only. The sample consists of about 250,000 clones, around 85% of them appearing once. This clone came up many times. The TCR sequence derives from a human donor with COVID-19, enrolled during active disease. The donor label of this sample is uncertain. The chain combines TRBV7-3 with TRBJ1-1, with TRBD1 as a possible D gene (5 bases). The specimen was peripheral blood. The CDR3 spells CASSNRPGALNTEAFF. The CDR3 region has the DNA TGTGCCAGCAGCAACAGACCTGGGGCTTTGAACACTGAAGCTTTCTTT.